This T cell receptor (beta chain) was sequenced in a study of T cell responses to AZD1222 COVID-19 vaccine. Germline CDR1 SEHNR, CDR2 FQNEAQ (reference sequence). The V end lost 4 bases, the J end lost 0 bases, and 23 bases lay between the germline ends. The CDR3 is made up of 19 amino acids. This clone was detected only a few times. Its specificity is not known. Assay used: immunoSEQ multiplex PCR; TCRdb lists only in-frame clones, some missing. The table lists 130,000 to 150,000 clones, 90% to 95% of them singletons. Study results and caveats: Breadth and depth of Spike-specific TCRs rose after two AZD1222 doses. Vaccine-associated CD4 TCRs ranged over spike, dominating at 160-218 and 743-854. Reportedly, nearly half of unique spike TCRs recognized epitopes outside B.1.351/B.1.1.7 mutations. Females made up more of the donors, who were largely white British, and clonal diversity may have come out too low.

V and J are TRBV7-9 and TRBJ2-3; D is perhaps TRBD1 (5 bases). The receptor comes from an adult who had recovered from COVID-19. The sequenced sample was peripheral blood, obtained after recovery from COVID-19. The CDR3 sequence is CASSSRVGLWGTSTDTQYF. DNA for the CDR3: TGTGCCAGCAGCTCTAGGGTCGGGCTGTGGGGCACGAGCACAGATACGCAGTATTTT.